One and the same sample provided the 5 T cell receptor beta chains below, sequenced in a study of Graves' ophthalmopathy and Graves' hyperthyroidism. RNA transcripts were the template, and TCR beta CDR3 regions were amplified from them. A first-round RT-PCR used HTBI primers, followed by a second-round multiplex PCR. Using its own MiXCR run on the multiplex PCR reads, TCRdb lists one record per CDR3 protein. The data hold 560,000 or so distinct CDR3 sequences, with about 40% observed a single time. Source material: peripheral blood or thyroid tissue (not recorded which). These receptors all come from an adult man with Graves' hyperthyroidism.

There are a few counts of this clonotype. The CDR3 here is CASSPRGDRGRLNEQFF. CDR3 nucleotide sequence: TGCGCCAGCAGCCCACGAGGGGACAGGGGGCGCCTTAATGAGCAGTTCTTC. V is TRBV5-1 and J is TRBJ2-7; 12 nucleotides agree with TRBD1. Matching the DNA end better, TRBJ2-1 makes the J call doubtful. The length of the CDR3 is 17 residues. Germline assignment: CDR1 SGHRS and CDR2 YFSETQ.

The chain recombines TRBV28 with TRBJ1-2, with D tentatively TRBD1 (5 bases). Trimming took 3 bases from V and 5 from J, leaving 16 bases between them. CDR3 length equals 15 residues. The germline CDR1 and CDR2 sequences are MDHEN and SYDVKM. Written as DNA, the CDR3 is TGTGCCAGCAGTTTTGATGAGGGACGACGGTATGGCTACACCTTC. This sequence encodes CASSFDEGRRYGYTF.

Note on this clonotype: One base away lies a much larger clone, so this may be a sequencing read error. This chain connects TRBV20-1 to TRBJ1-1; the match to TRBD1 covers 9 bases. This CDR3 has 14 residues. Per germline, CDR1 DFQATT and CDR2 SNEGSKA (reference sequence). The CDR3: CSARVGTGKGEASF. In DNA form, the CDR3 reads TGCAGTGCTAGGGTCGGGACAGGGAAGGGTGAAGCTTCCTTT.

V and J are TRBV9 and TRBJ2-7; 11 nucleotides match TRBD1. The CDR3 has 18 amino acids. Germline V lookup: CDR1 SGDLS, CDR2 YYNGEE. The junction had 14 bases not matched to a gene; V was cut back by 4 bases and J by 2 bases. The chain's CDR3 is CASSPRDRGSTLTYEQYF. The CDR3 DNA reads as TGTGCCAGCAGCCCCCGGGACAGGGGGAGTACATTAACCTACGAGCAGTACTTC.

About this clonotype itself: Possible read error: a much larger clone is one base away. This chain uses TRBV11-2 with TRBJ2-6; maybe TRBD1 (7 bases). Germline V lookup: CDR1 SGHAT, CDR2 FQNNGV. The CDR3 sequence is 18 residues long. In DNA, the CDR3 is TGTGCAAGCACGCAACTCGGGAGCACAGGGGACGGGGCCAAGGTCCTGACTTTC. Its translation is CASTQLGSTGDGAKVLTF.